This T cell receptor beta chain appears in the sequencing data of a study of Ad26.COV2.S vaccination and SARS-CoV-2 variants. TCRdb's table, derived via immunoSEQ multiplex PCR, lists solely in-frame clones and lacks some. The table includes about 420,000 clones, around nine tenths detected once. This CDR3 region has 12 residues. Between the trimmed V and J ends, which lost 11 bases and 1 base, there was a span of 11 bases. Per the germline V gene, CDR1 is WNHNN and CDR2 is SYGVQD (reference sequence). This clone was observed once. Treatment: 19 received Ad26.COV2.S at low or high dose, single or two shots; roughly five received placebo; per-sample allocation not given. Sampling happened 63 days after the first vaccine or placebo injection.

The V call is TRBV10-1, the J call TRBJ2-5; either TRBD1 or TRBD2 may fit D (5 bases each). Specimen: peripheral blood, collected in a trial of Ad26.COV2.S vaccine versus placebo. This TCR was recovered from a person between 18 and 65 years old who received the Ad26.COV2.S COVID-19 vaccine or a placebo. CDR3 sequence reads: CAGDPLQETQYF. In nucleotides, the CDR3 is TGCGCCGGGGACCCACTCCAAGAGACCCAGTACTTC.